The present T cell receptor beta chain was sequenced within a study of Ad26.COV2.S vaccination and SARS-CoV-2 variants. Findings of the study overall: Substantial post-vaccination breadth of spike-specific CD8+ and CD4+ T cell responses was reported.

Treatment of the sample: approximately 18 received Ad26.COV2.S at low or high dose, single or two shots; about 5 received placebo; per-sample allocation not given. Material that was analyzed had been drawn on day 63 after the first vaccine or placebo injection. A word on this clone: Antigen specificity is unknown.

TCRdb's copy holds only in-frame clones and misses some; the assay was immunoSEQ multiplex PCR. The sample lists around 450,000 clones; roughly 87% were seen once. The V end was cut by 4 bases, the J end by 2 bases, with 5 bases between. The CDR3 is made up of 12 amino acids. This receptor was obtained from a person aged 18 to 59 who received the Ad26.COV2.S COVID-19 vaccine or a placebo. Sequenced here: peripheral blood, sampled in a trial of Ad26.COV2.S vaccine versus placebo. The V gene is TRBV12-3 or TRBV12-4, the J gene TRBJ2-5; D not certain. Written as DNA, the CDR3 is TGTGCCAGCAGTTGGATTCAAGAGACCCAGTACTTC. Protein: CASSWIQETQYF.